The 5 T cell receptor beta chains reported below all come from one sample, sequenced in a study of blood T cell repertoires in COVID-19. Sequencing was performed with immunoSEQ multiplex PCR; in TCRdb, only in-frame clones are kept and a portion is missing. The sample has about 190,000 clones, roughly 85% seen once. The sample consisted of peripheral blood. The receptors derive from a woman aged 80 or older with active or convalescent COVID-19.

The rearrangement joins TRBV28 to TRBJ1-2; D not certain. Trimming took 6 bases from V and 7 from J, leaving 18 bases between them. Looked up from germline, CDR1 is MDHEN and CDR2 is SYDVKM. The CDR3 is 14 residues long. The CDR3 protein is CASRRETGAFGYTF. The CDR3 DNA sequence: TGTGCCAGCAGAAGGGAGACTGGAGCTTTTGGCTACACCTTC.

This chain uses TRBV19 with TRBJ2-1; 9 bases agree with TRBD1. This CDR3 is built from 14 residues. Germline values: CDR1 LNHDA, CDR2 SQIVND (reference sequence). Germline trimming cut 8 bases from V and 4 bases from J; bases unmatched to any gene: 6. This CDR3 reads CASDTGGVYNEQFF. The CDR3 DNA sequence: TGTGCCAGTGACACAGGGGGCGTGTACAATGAGCAGTTCTTC. The variable domain in full, with the rest retrieved from reference TRBV19 and TRBJ2-1, is DGGITQSPKYLFRKEGQNVTLSCEQNLNHDAMYWYRQDPGQGLRLIYYSQIVNDFQKGDIAEGYSVSREKKESFPLTVTSAQKNPTAFYLCASDTGGVYNEQFFGPGTRLTVL.

The genes are TRBV5-1 and TRBJ2-3; D might be TRBD2 (6 bases). This CDR3 region has 16 residues. V lost 4 bases and J lost 1, with 16 bases in between. Germline V gene sequence: CDR1 SGHRS, CDR2 YFSETQ. CDR3 region: CASSRRAGLRTDTQYF. Here the CDR3 DNA reads TGCGCCAGCAGCCGGCGGGCGGGACTTCGCACAGATACGCAGTATTTT.

The rearrangement uses TRBV19 and TRBJ2-2; 7 bases align to TRBD2. V shed 3 bases and J 7 bases; nucleotides not matched to a gene: 8. Germline V lookup: CDR1 LNHDA, CDR2 SQIVND (reference sequence). The CDR3 loop spans 15 amino acids. CDR3 sequence: CASSIGGREIGELFF. DNA for the CDR3: TGTGCCAGTAGTATTGGAGGGAGGGAGATCGGGGAGCTGTTTTTT.

This clone appeared once. V and J are TRBV2 and TRBJ2-1; TRBD1 matches 10 bases. The germline gives CDR1 SNHLY, CDR2 FYNNEI. Trimming at V came to 11 bases and at J to 8 bases, leaving 15 bases not matched to a gene. The CDR3 is 15 residues long. CDR3 loop: CAGTDRQGAMDEQFF. In DNA form, the CDR3 reads TGTGCCGGAACGGATCGACAGGGGGCCATGGATGAGCAGTTCTTC.